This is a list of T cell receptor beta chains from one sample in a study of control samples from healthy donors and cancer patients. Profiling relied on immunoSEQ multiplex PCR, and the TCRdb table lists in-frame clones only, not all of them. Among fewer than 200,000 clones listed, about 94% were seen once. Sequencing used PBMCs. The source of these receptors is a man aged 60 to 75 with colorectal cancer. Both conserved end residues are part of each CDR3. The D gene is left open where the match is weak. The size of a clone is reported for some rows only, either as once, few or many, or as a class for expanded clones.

TGTGCCTCTCTGGGACAGGCTGGAAACACCATATATTTT	CASLGQAGNTIYF	NA	TRBD1	TRBJ1-3	TRBV10-3
TGCAGTGCTAGTCCCCTCTCTGGGGCCAACGTCCTGACTTTC	CSASPLSGANVLTF	NA	NA	TRBJ2-6	TRBV20-1
TGTGCCATCAGTGAGTCTGGTGGCTACACCTTC	CAISESGGYTF	NA	NA	TRBJ1-2	TRBV10-3
TGTGCCAGCAGTTACAGACCGAAATTGGATACGCAGTATTTT	CASSYRPKLDTQYF	NA	NA	TRBJ2-3	TRBV6-5
TGCAGCGTCAGGGACAGGGCTTCGAACACTGAAGCTTTCTTT	CSVRDRASNTEAFF	NA	TRBD1	TRBJ1-1	TRBV29-1
TGCGCCAGCAGCTTAGGGGGTCTGAACACTGAAGCTTTCTTT	CASSLGGLNTEAFF	NA	NA	TRBJ1-1	TRBV5-1
TGTGCCAGCAGTCGTCCAGGGACCCTCTCCTACGAGCAGTACTTC	CASSRPGTLSYEQYF	once	NA	TRBJ2-7	TRBV6-2/TRBV6-3
TGTGCCAGCAGCTTGACAGGGGGCATCGACACTGAAGCTTTCTTT	CASSLTGGIDTEAFF	once	TRBD1	TRBJ1-1	TRBV14
TGTGCCAGTAGTGACCGATCCCAACTTAATGAAAAACTGTTTTTT	CASSDRSQLNEKLFF	NA	NA	TRBJ1-4	TRBV19
TGTGCCAGCAGTGGAACAGTTACCGCCAAAAACATTCAGTACTTC	CASSGTVTAKNIQYF	NA	NA	TRBJ2-4	TRBV2
TGCGCCAGCAGCTGGACCTCTAGCGGGAGACCCACAGATACGCAGTATTTT	CASSWTSSGRPTDTQYF	NA	TRBD2	TRBJ2-3	TRBV5-1
TGTGCCAGCAGCTTGGCCGGGGTGGGCCAAGGCCCTGGCTACACCTTC	CASSLAGVGQGPGYTF	NA	NA	TRBJ1-2	TRBV5-4
TGTGCCAGCAGTGCCTTCGGCAGTTCCGTACACCTCCTCTCTGGAAACACCATATATTTT	CASSAFGSSVHLLSGNTIYF	NA	NA	TRBJ1-3	TRBV2
TGTGCCAGCAGTTACTCGGGCAGGGTGAACACTGAAGCTTTCTTT	CASSYSGRVNTEAFF	NA	NA	TRBJ1-1	TRBV6-5
TGTGCCAGCAGCTTAGAGCGGGGGGGAATTAGCGAGACCCAGTACTTC	CASSLERGGISETQYF	NA	TRBD2	TRBJ2-5	TRBV7-2
TGTGCCAGCAGCCCATGGGACAGCCAAGAGACCCAGTACTTC	CASSPWDSQETQYF	NA	TRBD1	TRBJ2-5	TRBV9
TGTGCCAGCAGCTTCTTGGGCTATAGCAATCAGCCCCAGCATTTT	CASSFLGYSNQPQHF	NA	NA	TRBJ1-5	TRBV7-2
TGCAGCGTTTTAGGGACTAGCGGGGGAGGAGATACGCAGTATTTT	CSVLGTSGGGDTQYF	NA	TRBD2	TRBJ2-3	TRBV29-1
TGTGCCTGGAGCGCGCGGTCAGAGACCCAGTACTTC	CAWSARSETQYF	NA	NA	TRBJ2-5	TRBV30
TGTGCCAGCAGCCTTGGGACAGGGTTTGCCTACGAGCAGTACTTC	CASSLGTGFAYEQYF	NA	TRBD1	TRBJ2-7	TRBV5-4
TGTGCCAGTAGTATGCGGGGACAGGGAATCTCTGGAAACACCATATATTTT	CASSMRGQGISGNTIYF	NA	TRBD1	TRBJ1-3	TRBV19
TGTGCCAGCAGCCAAGAACCCAGCGGGGGGGCCGATGAGCAGTTCTTC	CASSQEPSGGADEQFF	NA	TRBD2	TRBJ2-1	TRBV4-2